The source of this TCR beta chain is a study of blood T cell repertoires in COVID-19. This clone has just a few counts. CDR1 is WNHNN, CDR2 SYGVQD, per germline (reference sequence). V gave up 3 bases and J gave up 2 bases, with 6 bases separating them. The CDR3 has 13 residues. Only in-frame clones appear in the TCRdb table, and some are missing; sequencing was by immunoSEQ multiplex PCR. The data hold over 200,000 clones, with 87% observed a single time. The chain employs TRBV10-1 and TRBJ2-3; D ambiguous. The sample taken for sequencing was PBMCs or T cells enriched from blood (not recorded which). The source of this sequence is a man aged 25-40 years who had recovered from COVID-19. CDR3 bases: TGCGCCAGCAGTGAAACTAACACAGATACGCAGTATTTT. This encodes CASSETNTDTQYF.